What follows is one TCR beta chain and its context. Its antigen remains unknown. With 1 base removed from V and 6 bases from J, the gap between germline ends came to 17 bases. The germline gives CDR1 SGHDT, CDR2 YYEEEE. The CDR3 length is 16 residues. Stem cell-like memory, regulatory, central memory and naive CD4+ cells were sorted via CD45RO/CCR7/CD25/CD127/CD95/CD27. Reverse transcription of all isolated RNA meant that expressed TCRB transcripts were sequenced. Profiling relied on immunoSEQ multiplex PCR, and the TCRdb table lists in-frame clones only, not all of them. The table shows some 900,000 clones, with 17% occurring only once. The sample belongs to a study of beta chain features in type 1 diabetes. For the study at large: The examined sorted cells totaled 107,917,701 across samples.

General study points: A pattern of fewer insertions and more deletions at VDJ junctions was seen in type 1 diabetes patients. Unsettled here was the matter of whether HLA type influences TCRB rearrangement.

The genes are TRBV5-6 and TRBJ2-1, with D perhaps matching TRBD2 (6 bases). Sequencing was performed on naive CD4+ T cells from blood. This receptor was identified in a woman younger than 35 in good health. The CDR3, as DNA: TGTGCCAGCAGCTTGCTAGGGCTAGCCGGGGGCAATGAGCAGTTCTTC. Amino acids: CASSLLGLAGGNEQFF.